The rows below give T cell receptor beta chains drawn from one sample of a study of cytomegalovirus exposure and HLA in healthy donors. Only in-frame clones appear in the TCRdb table, and some are missing; sequencing was by immunoSEQ multiplex PCR. Here the sample spans about 43,000 clones, around 64% being singletons. The specimen was PBMCs. These receptors came from a human donor in good health. Each CDR3 is given with its conserved first and last residue. D genes are given only for firm matches. A row's size may be missing; if present it is once, few, many or a size class.

d_call j_call v_call clone_size cdr3_aa cdr3_nt
TRBD2 TRBJ2-2 TRBV29-1 NA CSVSAGVNTGELFF TGCAGCGTTTCGGCGGGGGTAAACACCGGGGAGCTGTTTTTT
NA TRBJ2-1 TRBV10-3 NA CAISGSGMTYNEQFF TGTGCCATCAGTGGGAGCGGTATGACCTACAATGAGCAGTTCTTC
NA TRBJ1-5 TRBV7-8 NA CASSLVAGLEPQHF TGTGCCAGCAGCTTAGTGGCGGGGCTTGAGCCCCAGCATTTT
TRBD1 TRBJ2-7 TRBV15 NA CATSTPGQGAREQYF TGTGCCACCAGCACACCGGGACAGGGGGCTCGGGAGCAGTACTTC
NA TRBJ1-6 TRBV7-8 NA CASSLVLSSYNSPLHF TGTGCCAGCAGCTTAGTTCTTAGCTCCTATAATTCACCCCTCCACTTT
NA TRBJ1-4 TRBV7-2 NA CASSLVAALGNEKLFF TGTGCCAGCAGCTTAGTCGCGGCCTTAGGAAATGAAAAACTGTTTTTT
NA TRBJ2-3 TRBV6-4 NA CASSDRGKGSDTQYF TGTGCCAGCAGTGATCGGGGGAAGGGTTCAGATACGCAGTATTTT
NA TRBJ1-5 TRBV6-1 few CASVRGYSNQPQHF TGTGCCAGTGTTCGGGGGTATAGCAATCAGCCCCAGCATTTT
TRBD2 TRBJ2-3 TRBV4-3 NA CASSHSGLAGGTQYF TGCGCCAGCAGCCATTCGGGACTAGCGGGGGGTACGCAGTATTTT
TRBD1 TRBJ1-1 TRBV5-1 NA CASSPRLGTGDNTEAFF TGCGCCAGCTCCCCTCGTCTCGGGACAGGGGATAACACTGAAGCTTTCTTT
TRBD1 TRBJ1-6 TRBV19 few CASSLGTENSPLHF TGTGCCAGTAGCCTCGGGACAGAGAATTCACCCCTCCACTTT
NA TRBJ2-1 TRBV29-1 NA CSVDDRLEQFF TGCAGCGTTGACGATAGACTCGAGCAGTTCTTC
TRBD1 TRBJ2-7 TRBV7-3 NA CASSPGTGINEQYF TGTGCCAGCAGCCCAGGGACAGGGATCAACGAGCAGTACTTC
NA TRBJ2-5 TRBV30 NA CAWSKLAQETQYF TGTGCCTGGAGTAAGCTAGCCCAAGAGACCCAGTACTTC
TRBD2 TRBJ2-7 TRBV6-5 NA CASSYSRGGSYEQYF TGTGCCAGCAGTTATAGTCGCGGGGGCTCCTACGAGCAGTACTTC